This record covers a single TCR beta chain. Its antigen is as yet unknown. The primer mix had 60 Vbeta and 13 Jbeta primers. Clones were sequenced by immunoSEQ multiplex PCR, and TCRdb holds only the in-frame ones, with some missing. In the table there are some 100,000 clones, approximately 80% of which are singletons. The sample comes from a study of cytomegalovirus exposure and HLA in healthy donors. At the level of the study: Of the donors genotyped, 398 in all, 81% fell in the Caucasian-associated ancestry cluster. Study findings and constraints: The authors enumerated over 150 TCR beta chains as linked to cytomegalovirus. Later analysis indicated greater clonal expansion among HLA-associated TCR beta chains than among equally common other chains.

The CDR3 totals 15 residues. Trimming cost V 4 bases and J 0 bases, with 10 bases left between them. Germline V gene data show CDR1 as SGHTA and CDR2 as FQGNSA. The genes are TRBV7-2 and TRBJ1-5; no definite D call. Sequenced material: PBMCs. The sequence was collected from a man in his forties in good health and CMV-seropositive. The CDR3 region has the DNA TGTGCCAGCAGCTCCGGGGAGGTTAGCAATCAGCCCCAGCATTTT. It is translated as CASSSGEVSNQPQHF. The whole variable domain, filled in from reference TRBV7-2 and TRBJ1-5, reads GAGVSQSPSNKVTEKGKDVELRCDPISGHTALYWYRQSLGQGLEFLIYFQGNSAPDKSGLPSDRFSAERTGGSVSTLTIQRTQQEDSAVYLCASSSGEVSNQPQHFGDGTRLSIL.